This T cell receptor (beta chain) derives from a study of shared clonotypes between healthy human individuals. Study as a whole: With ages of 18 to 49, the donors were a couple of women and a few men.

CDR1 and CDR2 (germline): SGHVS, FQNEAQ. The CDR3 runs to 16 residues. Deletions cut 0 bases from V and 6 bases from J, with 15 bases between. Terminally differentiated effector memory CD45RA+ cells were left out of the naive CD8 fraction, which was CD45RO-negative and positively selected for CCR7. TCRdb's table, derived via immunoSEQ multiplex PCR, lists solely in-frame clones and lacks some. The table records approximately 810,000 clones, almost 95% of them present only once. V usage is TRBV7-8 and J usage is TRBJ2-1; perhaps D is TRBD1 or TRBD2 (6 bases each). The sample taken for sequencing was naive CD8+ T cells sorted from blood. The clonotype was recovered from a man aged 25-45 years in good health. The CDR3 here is CASSLALGGGGNEQFF. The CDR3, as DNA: TGTGCCAGCAGCTTAGCGCTAGGAGGGGGTGGCAATGAGCAGTTCTTC.